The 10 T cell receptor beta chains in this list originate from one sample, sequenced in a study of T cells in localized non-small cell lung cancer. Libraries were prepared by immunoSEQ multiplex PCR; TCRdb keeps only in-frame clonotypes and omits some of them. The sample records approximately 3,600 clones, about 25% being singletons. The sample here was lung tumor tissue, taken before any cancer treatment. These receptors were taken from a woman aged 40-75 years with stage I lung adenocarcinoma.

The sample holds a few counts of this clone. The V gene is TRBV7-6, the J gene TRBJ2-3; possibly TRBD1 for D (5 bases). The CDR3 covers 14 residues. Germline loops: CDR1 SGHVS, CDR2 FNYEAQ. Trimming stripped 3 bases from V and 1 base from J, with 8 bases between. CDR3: CASSFRDGTDTQYF. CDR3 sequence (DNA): TGTGCCAGCAGCTTCAGGGATGGCACAGATACGCAGTATTTT.

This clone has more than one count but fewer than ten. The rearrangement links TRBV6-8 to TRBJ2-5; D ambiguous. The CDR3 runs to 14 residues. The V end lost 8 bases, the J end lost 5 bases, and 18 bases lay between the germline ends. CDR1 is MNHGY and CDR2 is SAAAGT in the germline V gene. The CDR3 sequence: CASRKGSPGETQYF. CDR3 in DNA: TGTGCCAGCCGCAAAGGAAGCCCCGGGGAGACCCAGTACTTC.

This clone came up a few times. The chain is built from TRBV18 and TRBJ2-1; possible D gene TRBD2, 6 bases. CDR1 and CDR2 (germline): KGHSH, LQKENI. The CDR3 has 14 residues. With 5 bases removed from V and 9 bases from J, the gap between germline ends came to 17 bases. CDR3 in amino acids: CASSAQAAEGEQFF. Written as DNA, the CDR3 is TGTGCCAGCTCAGCACAGGCGGCGGAGGGTGAGCAGTTCTTC.

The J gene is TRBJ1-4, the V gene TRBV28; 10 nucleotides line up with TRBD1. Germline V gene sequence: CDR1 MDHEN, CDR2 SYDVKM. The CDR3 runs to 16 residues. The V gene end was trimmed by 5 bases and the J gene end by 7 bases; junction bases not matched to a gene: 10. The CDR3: CASSPRDRGSSEKLFF. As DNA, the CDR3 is TGTGCCAGCAGTCCCCGGGACAGGGGTAGTAGTGAAAAACTGTTTTTT.

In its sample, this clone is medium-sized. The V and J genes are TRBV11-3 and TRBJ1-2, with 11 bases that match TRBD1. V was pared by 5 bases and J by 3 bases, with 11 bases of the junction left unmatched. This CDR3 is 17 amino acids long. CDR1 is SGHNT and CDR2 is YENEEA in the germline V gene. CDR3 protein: CASSQLGQGGFDYGYTF. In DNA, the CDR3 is TGTGCCAGCAGCCAACTGGGACAGGGGGGATTCGACTATGGCTACACCTTC.

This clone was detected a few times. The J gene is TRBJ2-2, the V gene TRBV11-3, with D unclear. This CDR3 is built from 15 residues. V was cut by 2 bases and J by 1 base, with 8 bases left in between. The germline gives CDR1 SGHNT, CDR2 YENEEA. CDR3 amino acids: CASSLTDLNTGELFF. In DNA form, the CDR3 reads TGTGCCAGCAGCTTAACCGACTTGAACACCGGGGAGCTGTTTTTT.

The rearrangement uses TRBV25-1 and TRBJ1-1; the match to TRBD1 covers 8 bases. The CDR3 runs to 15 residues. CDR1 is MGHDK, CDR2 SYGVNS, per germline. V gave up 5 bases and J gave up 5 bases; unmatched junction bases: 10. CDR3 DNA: TGTGCCAGCAGTTGGGGCGGGACAGGTGAAACTGAAGCTTTCTTT. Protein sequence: CASSWGGTGETEAFF.

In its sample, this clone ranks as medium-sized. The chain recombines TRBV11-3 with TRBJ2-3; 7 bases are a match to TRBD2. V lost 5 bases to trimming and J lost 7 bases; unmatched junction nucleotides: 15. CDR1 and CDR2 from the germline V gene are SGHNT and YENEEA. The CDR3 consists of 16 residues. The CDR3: CASSPILGTTHYTQYF. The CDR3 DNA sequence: TGTGCCAGCAGCCCGATTCTTGGGACTACCCACTATACGCAGTATTTT.

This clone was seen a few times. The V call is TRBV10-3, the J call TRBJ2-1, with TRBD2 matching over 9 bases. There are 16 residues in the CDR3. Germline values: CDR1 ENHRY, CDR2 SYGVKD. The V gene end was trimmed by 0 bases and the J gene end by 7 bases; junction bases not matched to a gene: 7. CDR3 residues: CAISESTSGSGNEQFF. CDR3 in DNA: TGTGCCATCAGTGAGTCAACTAGCGGGTCGGGTAATGAGCAGTTCTTC.

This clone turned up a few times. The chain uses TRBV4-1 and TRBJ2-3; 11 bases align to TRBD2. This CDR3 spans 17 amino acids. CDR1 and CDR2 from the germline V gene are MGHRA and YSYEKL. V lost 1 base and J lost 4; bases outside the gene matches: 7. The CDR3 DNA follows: TGCGCCAGCAGCCAAGGGGCTAGCGGGAGGTGGGCAGATACGCAGTATTTT. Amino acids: CASSQGASGRWADTQYF.